The present TCR beta chain was sequenced within a study of blood T cell repertoires in COVID-19. The wider study: The study drew acute and convalescent COVID-19 samples from the United States, Italy and Spain. T cells, B-cell-depleted T cells, or PBMCs supplied cDNA or gDNA.

As originally analysed: Cell counts per sample came from amplifying reference gene primers. The data were produced by immunoSEQ multiplex PCR, yet TCRdb's version contains in-frame clones alone and is incomplete. V and J calls and clone size come straight from that table; D and trimming were deduced from the DNA. Altogether 85,000 to 90,000 clones are present, nearly 90% being singletons, with the ten largest covering 5% to 6.5%. CDR3 length equals 14 residues. Germline V CDR1 and CDR2: LGHNA, YSLEER. V was trimmed by 1 base and J by 2 bases, leaving 9 bases between them. This clonotype was sampled from a woman at least 80 years old with active COVID-19. The J gene is TRBJ2-7, the V gene TRBV4-3, with D perhaps TRBD2 (7 bases). The sample taken for sequencing was peripheral blood. CDR3 residues: CASSQGGGAYEQYF. The CDR3 DNA sequence: TGCGCCAGCAGCCAAGGGGGGGGCGCCTACGAGCAGTACTTC.